This is a list of T cell receptor beta chains from one sample in a study of T cells in localized non-small cell lung cancer. The repertoire was sequenced with immunoSEQ multiplex PCR; TCRdb's copy has only in-frame clones and lacks some. In the table there are under 50,000 clones, approximately 90% of which are singletons. This material consisted of peripheral blood mononuclear cells, taken before any cancer treatment. These receptors all come from an older male donor with stage II lung adenocarcinoma. Each CDR3 is given with its conserved first and last residue. D genes are given only for firm matches. Only some rows state a clone size, as once, few, many or a class for expanded clones.

>TRBV30|-|TRBJ1-1|-
CAWSPGLTPEAFF
TGTGCCTGGAGCCCAGGATTAACCCCCGAAGCTTTCTTT
>TRBV23-1|-|TRBJ1-1|-
CASSPTVMNTEAFF
TGCGCCAGCAGCCCTACGGTAATGAACACTGAAGCTTTCTTT
>TRBV5-1|TRBD1|TRBJ2-1|-
CASSRHRDRADEQFF
TGCGCCAGCAGCCGCCACCGGGACAGGGCTGATGAGCAGTTCTTC
>TRBV6-1|-|TRBJ1-1|-
CASSEGPWDIRTEAFF
TGTGCCAGCAGTGAAGGTCCTTGGGACATACGGACTGAAGCTTTCTTT
>TRBV7-2|-|TRBJ2-5|-
CASSLGEAETQYF
TGTGCCAGCAGCTTAGGGGAGGCAGAGACCCAGTACTTC
>TRBV5-1|-|TRBJ2-3|-
CASSLATGGSTDTQYF
TGCGCCAGCAGCTTGGCCACCGGAGGTAGTACAGATACGCAGTATTTT
>TRBV11-2|-|TRBJ2-5|once
CASSLRVAGYQETQYF
TGTGCCAGCAGCCTCCGGGTAGCTGGGTACCAAGAGACCCAGTACTTC
>TRBV7-2|-|TRBJ2-7|-
CASSLKGGGSYEQYF
TGTGCCAGCAGCTTGAAGGGGGGAGGATCCTACGAGCAGTACTTC
>TRBV29-1|TRBD1|TRBJ2-3|-
CSVLGTGSLDTQYF
TGCAGCGTGTTAGGGACAGGGAGTTTGGATACGCAGTATTTT
>TRBV6-6|TRBD1|TRBJ1-5|-
CASSSLQGAGQPQHF
TGTGCCAGCAGTTCGCTACAGGGGGCGGGTCAGCCCCAGCATTTT
>TRBV7-9|TRBD2|TRBJ2-7|-
CASSSAGVVYEQYF
TGTGCCAGCAGCTCAGCGGGAGTCGTCTACGAGCAGTACTTC
>TRBV6-5|TRBD1|TRBJ2-7|-
CASSSDRVPGEQYF
TGTGCCAGCAGTTCGGACAGGGTCCCAGGCGAGCAGTACTTC
>TRBV12-5|-|TRBJ1-2|-
CASGAGLGGYTF
TGTGCTAGTGGGGCGGGACTCGGGGGCTACACCTTC
>TRBV5-8|TRBD2|TRBJ2-7|-
CASSNTVAGGPYEQYF
TGTGCCAGCAGCAACACTGTAGCGGGAGGGCCCTACGAGCAGTACTTC
>TRBV10-1|-|TRBJ1-1|-
CASSESQFLQDTEAFF
TGCGCCAGCAGTGAGTCGCAGTTCCTGCAGGACACTGAAGCTTTCTTT
>TRBV30|-|TRBJ1-2|-
CAWSYGGLSGYTF
TGTGCCTGGAGTTACGGGGGGCTAAGTGGCTACACCTTC
>TRBV7-8|-|TRBJ2-7|-
CASSERAFTYEQYF
TGTGCCAGCAGCGAGCGGGCCTTCACCTACGAGCAGTACTTC
>TRBV6-6|-|TRBJ2-1|once
CASSLGRWDLGEQFF
TGTGCCAGCAGTTTGGGCAGATGGGATTTAGGCGAGCAGTTCTTC
>TRBV7-2|TRBD2|TRBJ2-1|-
CASSSLGTSGADNEQFF
TGTGCCAGCAGCTCCCTTGGGACTAGCGGGGCGGACAATGAGCAGTTCTTC
>TRBV6-5|-|TRBJ1-1|-
CASSPGPMNTEAFF
TGTGCCAGCAGTCCCGGTCCCATGAACACTGAAGCTTTCTTT
>TRBV11-3|-|TRBJ1-1|-
CASSLAGAGTEAFF
TGTGCCAGCAGCTTAGCGGGGGCCGGCACTGAAGCTTTCTTT
>TRBV14|TRBD1|TRBJ1-3|-
CASSQAGGAFGNTIYF
TGTGCCAGCAGCCAAGCAGGGGGCGCGTTTGGAAACACCATATATTTT
>TRBV11-2|-|TRBJ2-7|-
CASSFPPGPSSYEQYF
TGTGCCAGCAGCTTTCCCCCGGGCCCCAGTTCCTACGAGCAGTACTTC
>TRBV6-5|TRBD2|TRBJ2-7|once
CASSSRPGLAGGEQYF
TGTGCCAGCAGTTCCAGGCCGGGACTAGCGGGAGGCGAGCAGTACTTC
>TRBV7-2|-|TRBJ1-1|once
CASSLNWNTEAFF
TGTGCCAGCAGCTTGAACTGGAACACTGAAGCTTTCTTT
>TRBV11-3|TRBD2|TRBJ2-3|-
CASSTGTSGRADTQYF
TGTGCCAGCAGCACCGGGACTAGCGGGAGGGCAGATACGCAGTATTTT
>TRBV28|TRBD1|TRBJ1-2|-
CASSSGQNYGYTF
TGTGCCAGCAGTTCGGGACAGAACTATGGCTACACCTTC
>TRBV7-2|TRBD2|TRBJ2-1|-
CASSLVAGTYNEQFF
TGTGCCAGCAGCTTAGTAGCGGGGACCTACAATGAGCAGTTCTTC
>TRBV29-1|-|TRBJ2-5|few
CSTMVSGGETQYF
TGCAGCACAATGGTGTCCGGAGGGGAGACCCAGTACTTC
>TRBV28|TRBD2|TRBJ2-1|once
CATNLAGGYNEQFF
TGTGCCACCAACCTAGCGGGAGGATACAATGAGCAGTTCTTC
>TRBV12-5|TRBD1|TRBJ1-2|few
CASGLAGTVSGYTF
TGTGCTAGTGGTTTGGCTGGGACAGTATCCGGCTACACCTTC
>TRBV19|-|TRBJ1-2|-
CASSIGRLANYGYTF
TGTGCCAGTAGTATTGGAAGGCTAGCGAACTATGGCTACACCTTC
>TRBV4-3|-|TRBJ2-4|-
CASSQEQGWDIQYF
TGCGCCAGCAGCCAGGAACAGGGATGGGACATTCAGTACTTC
>TRBV2|-|TRBJ1-3|-
CASEWGRVGNTIYF
TGTGCCAGCGAGTGGGGCAGAGTGGGAAACACCATATATTTT
>TRBV5-1|-|TRBJ2-7|-
CASSLGGEPYEQYF
TGCGCCAGCAGCTTGGGAGGGGAACCCTACGAGCAGTACTTC
>TRBV6-6|-|TRBJ2-7|-
CASSRTGADYEQYF
TGTGCCAGCAGTAGAACGGGTGCCGATTACGAGCAGTACTTC
>TRBV27|TRBD2|TRBJ2-7|-
CASSLSSGNYEQYF
TGTGCCAGCAGTTTGTCTAGCGGGAACTACGAGCAGTACTTC
>TRBV4-2|TRBD1|TRBJ1-2|medium-sized
CASSQAATGGMHYGYTF
TGTGCCAGCAGCCAAGCAGCCACAGGGGGGATGCACTATGGCTACACCTTC
>TRBV19|-|TRBJ1-1|-
CASSFRNTEAFF
TGTGCCAGTAGTTTTAGGAACACTGAAGCTTTCTTT
>TRBV6-5|TRBD1|TRBJ1-2|few
CASRSGTGKGYTF
TGTGCCAGCAGATCCGGGACAGGGAAAGGCTACACCTTC